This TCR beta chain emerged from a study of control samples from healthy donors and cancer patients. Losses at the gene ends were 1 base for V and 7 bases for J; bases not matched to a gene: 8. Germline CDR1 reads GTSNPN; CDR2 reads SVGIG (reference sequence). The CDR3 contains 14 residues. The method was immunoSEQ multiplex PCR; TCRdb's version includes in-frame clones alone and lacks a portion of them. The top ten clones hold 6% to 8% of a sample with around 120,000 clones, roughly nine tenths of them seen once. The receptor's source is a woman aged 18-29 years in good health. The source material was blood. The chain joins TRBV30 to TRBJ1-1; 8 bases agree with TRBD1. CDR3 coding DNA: TGTGCCTGGAGTGAGGCCGGGACAGGTTATGAAGCTTTCTTT. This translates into CAWSEAGTGYEAFF.